Sequencing of this T cell receptor (beta chain) was carried out in a study of control samples from healthy donors and cancer patients. The CDR3 spans 16 residues. CDR1 SGDLS and CDR2 YYNGEE come from the germline V gene. V trimming: 3 bases; J trimming: 1 base; junction bases outside the gene matches: 9. The data were produced by immunoSEQ multiplex PCR, yet TCRdb's version contains in-frame clones alone and is incomplete. The sample records 90,000 or so clones, around 85% being singletons. Material: PBMCs. The source is a man between 65 and 79 years old with lung cancer. V gene TRBV9 combines with J gene TRBJ1-1, with 7 positions matching TRBD1. CDR3 DNA sequence: TGTGCCAGCAGCGCCCTACAGGGGCCGCAGAACACTGAAGCTTTCTTT. Translating gives CASSALQGPQNTEAFF.